The clone carrying this TCR beta chain was counted many times. RNA transcripts were the template for amplifying TCR beta CDR3 regions. A set of HTBI primers served as the primers for a first-round RT-PCR of the TCR CDR3. TCRdb passed the multiplex PCR reads through MiXCR, listing each CDR3 protein once. The table has 45,000 or so distinct CDR3 sequences, 49% seen once. The entry originates in a study of T cells in Graves' hyperthyroidism and ophthalmopathy. Newly diagnosed hyperthyroidism patients aged 18 to 65 years had disease lasting under 2 months. The diagnoses drew upon clinical symptoms, serum thyroxine and TRAb, thyroid ultrasound and orbital computed tomography. The sample taken for sequencing was peripheral blood or thyroid tissue (not recorded which). This receptor was taken from a woman in her 50s with Graves' hyperthyroidism.

The CDR3 loop is CASSLSNSPLHF. CDR3 DNA: TGTGCCAGCAGCTTATCCAATTCACCCCTCCACTTT. The rearrangement joins TRBV7-8 to TRBJ1-6, with no clear D. Germline values: CDR1 SGHVS, CDR2 FQNEAQ. The CDR3 totals 12 residues. Trimming shortened V by 2 bases and J by 7 bases, and 3 bases separated the two germline ends. Using reference TRBV7-8 and TRBJ1-6 for the parts outside the CDR3, the full variable domain is GAGVSQSPRYKVAKRGQDVALRCDPISGHVSLFWYQQALGQGPEFLTYFQNEAQLDKSGLPSDRFFAERPEGSVSTLKIQRTQQEDSAVYLCASSLSNSPLHFGNGTRLTVT.